A selection of T cell receptor beta chains follows, all from one sample in a study of blood T cell repertoires in COVID-19. Libraries were prepared by immunoSEQ multiplex PCR; TCRdb keeps only in-frame clonotypes and omits some of them. The table includes some 96,000 clones, approximately 91% detected once. Sequencing used peripheral blood. These receptors originate from a man between 45 and 60 years old with active COVID-19. Both conserved end residues are part of each CDR3. A D gene is named only where the DNA matches it firmly. Size tells how often a clone was seen (once, few, many) or the class of an expanded clone, and some rows leave it out.

d_call | clone_size | j_call | v_call | cdr3_aa | cdr3_nt
. | . | TRBJ1-5 | TRBV6-1 | CAGSEVEGPQHF | TGTGCCGGCAGTGAAGTGGAGGGGCCCCAGCATTTT
TRBD1 | . | TRBJ1-1 | TRBV7-9 | CASSLGTGFGAFF | TGTGCCAGCAGCCTCGGGACAGGGTTTGGGGCTTTCTTT
TRBD1 | . | TRBJ1-1 | TRBV6-5 | CASSFRSTGAGPEAFF | TGTGCCAGCAGTTTCCGATCGACAGGGGCGGGTCCCGAAGCTTTCTTT
. | . | TRBJ1-2 | TRBV7-2 | CASSLHGTEGGYTF | TGTGCCAGCAGCTTACACGGTACAGAGGGTGGCTACACCTTC
. | . | TRBJ2-3 | TRBV10-1 | CASSEGTTDTQYF | TGCGCCAGCAGTGAGGGGACTACAGATACGCAGTATTTT
TRBD1 | few | TRBJ1-6 | TRBV19 | CASSIAGQGESPLHF | TGTGCCAGTAGTATAGCCGGACAGGGAGAGTCACCCCTCCACTTT
. | . | TRBJ1-5 | TRBV27 | CASSFYSNQPQHF | TGTGCCAGCAGTTTCTATAGCAATCAGCCCCAGCATTTT
TRBD1 | . | TRBJ2-3 | TRBV19 | CASSPPGTATLISTDTQYF | TGTGCCAGTAGTCCCCCCGGGACAGCTACCCTTATCAGCACAGATACGCAGTATTTT
. | . | TRBJ1-4 | TRBV25-1 | CASSDLRETNEKLFF | TGTGCCAGCAGTGACCTACGGGAGACTAATGAAAAACTGTTTTTT
TRBD2 | . | TRBJ2-3 | TRBV5-1 | CASSSGSQGGPDTQYF | TGCGCCAGCAGTTCAGGGAGTCAGGGAGGGCCAGATACGCAGTATTTT
TRBD2 | . | TRBJ2-1 | TRBV3-1/TRBV3-2 | CASSQDRLAGGREQFF | TGTGCCAGCAGCCAAGATAGGCTAGCGGGGGGGCGGGAGCAGTTCTTC
TRBD1 | few | TRBJ1-6 | TRBV28 | CASSLIQGSSYNSPLHF | TGTGCCAGCAGTTTAATACAGGGGAGCTCCTATAATTCACCCCTCCACTTT
TRBD1 | . | TRBJ1-5 | TRBV3-1/TRBV3-2 | CASSYGQGQPQHF | TGTGCCAGCAGCTACGGACAGGGCCAGCCCCAGCATTTT
TRBD2 | . | TRBJ2-1 | TRBV7-9 | CASSPPGGSGRKQFF | TGTGCCAGCAGCCCCCCAGGTGGTAGCGGGAGGAAGCAGTTCTTC
TRBD2 | . | TRBJ2-2 | TRBV7-9 | CASSNLAATNTGELFF | TGTGCCAGCAGCAACCTAGCGGCCACGAACACCGGGGAGCTGTTTTTT
. | . | TRBJ1-5 | TRBV5-1 | CASSPRGGNQPQHF | TGCGCCAGCAGCCCGAGAGGAGGCAATCAGCCCCAGCATTTT
TRBD1 | once | TRBJ2-3 | TRBV9 | CASSPSSGRGLPDTQYF | TGTGCCAGCTCCCCTTCCTCGGGTAGGGGGCTCCCAGATACGCAGTATTTT
TRBD1 | . | TRBJ1-3 | TRBV7-2 | CASSLRQGPSGNTIYF | TGTGCCAGCAGCTTAAGACAGGGCCCCTCTGGAAACACCATATATTTT
. | few | TRBJ1-5 | TRBV4-1 | CASSQGYGSGQPQHF | TGCGCCAGCAGCCAAGGGTATGGAAGCGGTCAGCCCCAGCATTTT
. | . | TRBJ1-5 | TRBV7-3 | CASSRSPDQPQHF | TGTGCCAGCAGCCGATCGCCGGATCAGCCCCAGCATTTT
. | . | TRBJ1-6 | TRBV2 | CASKGSENSPLHF | TGTGCCAGCAAGGGGTCGGAAAATTCACCCCTCCACTTT
TRBD1 | . | TRBJ2-5 | TRBV18 | CASSSTQGARETQYF | TGTGCCAGCTCATCGACTCAGGGGGCGCGGGAGACCCAGTACTTC
TRBD1 | . | TRBJ2-2 | TRBV24-1 | CATSGGQGRSGELFF | TGTGCCACCAGTGGAGGACAGGGGAGGTCCGGGGAGCTGTTTTTT
TRBD2 | once | TRBJ2-3 | TRBV11-2 | CASSLTSGGSNTQYF | TGTGCCAGCAGCCTGACTAGCGGGGGGAGCAATACGCAGTATTTT
. | . | TRBJ2-1 | TRBV12-2 | CASRLLNKRTGVLLANEQFF | TGTGCAAGTCGCTTACTAAACAAAAGGACAGGGGTATTATTAGCGAATGAGCAGTTCTTC
TRBD2 | . | TRBJ2-1 | TRBV30 | CAWSVASGMGEQFF | TGTGCCTGGAGTGTAGCTAGCGGGATGGGAGAGCAGTTCTTC
. | . | TRBJ1-5 | TRBV9 | CASSVGSRDQPQHF | TGTGCCAGCAGCGTAGGCTCGAGGGATCAGCCCCAGCATTTT
TRBD1 | . | TRBJ1-5 | TRBV27 | CASSLSTGGGSQHF | TGTGCCAGCAGTTTATCAACAGGGGGGGGGTCCCAGCATTTT
. | . | TRBJ1-2 | TRBV6-5 | CASSYTTPADYGYTF | TGTGCCAGCAGTTACACTACCCCAGCTGACTATGGCTACACCTTC
. | . | TRBJ2-2 | TRBV28 | CASSFGLAHTGELFF | TGTGCCAGCAGTTTCGGGCTAGCCCACACCGGGGAGCTGTTTTTT
. | . | TRBJ1-4 | TRBV19 | CASSIRGEINEKLFF | TGTGCCAGTAGTATACGCGGGGAAATTAATGAAAAACTGTTTTTT
. | . | TRBJ2-4 | TRBV30 | CAWRTTATIAKNIQYF | TGTGCCTGGAGAACGACAGCTACAATAGCCAAAAACATTCAGTACTTC
TRBD1 | . | TRBJ1-1 | TRBV5-1 | CASSRKTGRIDTEAFF | TGCGCCAGCAGCCGAAAGACAGGGAGAATCGACACTGAAGCTTTCTTT
TRBD2 | . | TRBJ2-1 | TRBV3-1/TRBV3-2 | CASSQDTSGSSNEQFF | TGTGCCAGCAGCCAAGATACGAGCGGGAGTTCGAATGAGCAGTTCTTC
TRBD2 | . | TRBJ2-3 | TRBV5-1 | CASSLPLAGTADTQYF | TGCGCCAGCAGCTTGCCCCTAGCGGGGACAGCAGATACGCAGTATTTT
. | . | TRBJ2-3 | TRBV11-3 | CASSLGPNTDTQYF | TGTGCCAGCAGCTTAGGGCCCAACACAGATACGCAGTATTTT
. | . | TRBJ2-1 | TRBV27 | CASSLVGQSYNEQFF | TGTGCCAGCAGTTTGGTGGGGCAATCCTACAATGAGCAGTTCTTC
TRBD1 | . | TRBJ2-2 | TRBV27 | CASSSTGGSTGELFF | TGTGCCAGCAGTTCGACAGGGGGCAGCACCGGGGAGCTGTTTTTT
. | . | TRBJ2-1 | TRBV19 | CASSRPGVGSYNEQFF | TGTGCCAGTAGTAGGCCCGGGGTAGGTTCCTACAATGAGCAGTTCTTC
TRBD2 | . | TRBJ2-1 | TRBV6-5 | CASRIGTSGRNEQFF | TGTGCCAGCAGGATCGGGACTAGCGGGAGAAATGAGCAGTTCTTC
TRBD1 | few | TRBJ1-5 | TRBV5-6 | CASSRAGTGGNQPQHF | TGTGCCAGCAGCCGCGCCGGGACAGGGGGGAACCAGCCCCAGCATTTT
. | . | TRBJ1-6 | TRBV5-1 | CASSPSITGQIRDSPLHF | TGCGCCAGCAGCCCATCAATTACAGGGCAGATCCGAGATTCACCCCTCCACTTT
TRBD1 | once | TRBJ1-5 | TRBV19 | CASSTPDRGPNQPQHF | TGTGCCAGTAGTACCCCGGACAGGGGACCCAATCAGCCCCAGCATTTT
. | . | TRBJ2-5 | TRBV7-2 | CASSLGSLRQNQETQYF | TGTGCCAGCAGCTTAGGTTCGCTCAGGCAAAATCAAGAGACCCAGTACTTC
. | . | TRBJ1-1 | TRBV19 | CASSIKTGHTEAFF | TGTGCCAGTAGTATCAAGACAGGACACACTGAAGCTTTCTTT
. | once | TRBJ2-3 | TRBV7-2 | CASSLLRTDTQYF | TGTGCCAGCAGCTTACTGCGTACAGATACGCAGTATTTT
TRBD2 | . | TRBJ2-2 | TRBV20-1 | CSASRREVNTGELFF | TGCAGTGCTAGTCGGCGGGAGGTGAACACCGGGGAGCTGTTTTTT
. | once | TRBJ2-5 | TRBV13 | CASSLSETQYF | TGTGCCAGCAGCCTTAGCGAGACCCAGTACTTC
TRBD1 | few | TRBJ1-4 | TRBV25-1 | CASSGDRGRDNEKLFF | TGTGCCAGCAGTGGGGACAGGGGTCGGGATAATGAAAAACTGTTTTTT
. | . | TRBJ1-6 | TRBV27 | CASRAPGSPLHF | TGTGCCAGCAGGGCCCCGGGTTCACCCCTCCACTTT
. | . | TRBJ1-2 | TRBV18 | CASSPPGRAAPGYTF | TGTGCCAGCTCACCACCGGGGCGCGCGGCTCCAGGCTACACCTTC
. | . | TRBJ2-6 | TRBV19 | CASQLGHGMTNVLTF | TGTGCCAGTCAACTGGGACACGGCATGACCAACGTCCTGACTTTC
TRBD2 | . | TRBJ2-1 | TRBV5-1 | CASSPPVAGSYNEQFF | TGCGCCAGCAGCCCCCCGGTAGCGGGGTCCTACAATGAGCAGTTCTTC
. | . | TRBJ2-1 | TRBV12-3/TRBV12-4 | CASSLVDIYEQFF | TGTGCCAGCAGTTTAGTAGATATTTATGAGCAGTTCTTC
TRBD1 | . | TRBJ2-7 | TRBV5-6 | CASSLRGPYEQYF | TGTGCCAGCAGCTTGAGGGGGCCATACGAGCAGTACTTC